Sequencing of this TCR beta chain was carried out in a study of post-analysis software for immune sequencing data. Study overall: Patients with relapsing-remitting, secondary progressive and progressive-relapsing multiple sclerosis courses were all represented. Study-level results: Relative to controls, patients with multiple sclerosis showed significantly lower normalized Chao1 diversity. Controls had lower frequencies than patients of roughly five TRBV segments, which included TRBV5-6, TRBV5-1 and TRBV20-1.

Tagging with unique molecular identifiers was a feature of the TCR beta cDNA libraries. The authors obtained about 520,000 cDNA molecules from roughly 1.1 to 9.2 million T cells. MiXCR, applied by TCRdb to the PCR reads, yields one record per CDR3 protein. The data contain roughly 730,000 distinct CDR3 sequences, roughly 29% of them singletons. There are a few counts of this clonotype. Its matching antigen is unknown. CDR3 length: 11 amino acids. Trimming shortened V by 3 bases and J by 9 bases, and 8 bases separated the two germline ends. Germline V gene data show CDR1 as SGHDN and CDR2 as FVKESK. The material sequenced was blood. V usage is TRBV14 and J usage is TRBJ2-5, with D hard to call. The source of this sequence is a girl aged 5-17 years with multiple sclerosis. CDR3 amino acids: CASSQYWAQYF. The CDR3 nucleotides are TGTGCCAGCAGCCAGTATTGGGCCCAGTACTTC.